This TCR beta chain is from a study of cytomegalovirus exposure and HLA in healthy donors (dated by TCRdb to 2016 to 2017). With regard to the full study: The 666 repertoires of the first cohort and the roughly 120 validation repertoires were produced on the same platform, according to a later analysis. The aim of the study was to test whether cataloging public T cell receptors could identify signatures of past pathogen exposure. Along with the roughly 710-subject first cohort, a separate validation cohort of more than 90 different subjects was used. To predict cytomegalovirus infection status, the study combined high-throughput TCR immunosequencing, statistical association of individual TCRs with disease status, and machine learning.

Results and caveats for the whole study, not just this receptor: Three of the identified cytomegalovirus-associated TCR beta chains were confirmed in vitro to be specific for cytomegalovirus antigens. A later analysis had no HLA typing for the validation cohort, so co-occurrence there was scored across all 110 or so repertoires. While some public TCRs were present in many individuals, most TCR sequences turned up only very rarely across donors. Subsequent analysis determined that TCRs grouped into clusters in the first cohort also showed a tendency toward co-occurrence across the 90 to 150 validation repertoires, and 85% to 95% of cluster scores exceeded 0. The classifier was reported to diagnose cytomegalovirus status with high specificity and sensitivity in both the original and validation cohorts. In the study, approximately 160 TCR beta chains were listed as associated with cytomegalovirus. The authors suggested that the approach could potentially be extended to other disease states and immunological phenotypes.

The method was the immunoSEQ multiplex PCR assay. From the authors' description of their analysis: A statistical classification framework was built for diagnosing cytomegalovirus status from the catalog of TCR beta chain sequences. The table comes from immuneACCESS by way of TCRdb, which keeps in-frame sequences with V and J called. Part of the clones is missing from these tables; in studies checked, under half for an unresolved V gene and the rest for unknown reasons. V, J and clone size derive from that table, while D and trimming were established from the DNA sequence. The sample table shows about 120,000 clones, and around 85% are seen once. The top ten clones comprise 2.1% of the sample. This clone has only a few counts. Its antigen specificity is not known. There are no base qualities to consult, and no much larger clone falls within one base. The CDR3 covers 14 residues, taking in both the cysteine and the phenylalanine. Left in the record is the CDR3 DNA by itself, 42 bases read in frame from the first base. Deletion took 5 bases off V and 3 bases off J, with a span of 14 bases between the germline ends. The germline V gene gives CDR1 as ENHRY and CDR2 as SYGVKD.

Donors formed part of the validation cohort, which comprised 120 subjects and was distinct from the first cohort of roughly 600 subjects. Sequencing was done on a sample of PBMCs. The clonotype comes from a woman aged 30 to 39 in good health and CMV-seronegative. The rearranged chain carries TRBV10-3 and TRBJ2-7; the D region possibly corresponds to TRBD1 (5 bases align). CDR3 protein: CAISPRARSYEQYF. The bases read TGTGCCATCAGTCCCAGGGCGCGGAGCTACGAGCAGTACTTC.